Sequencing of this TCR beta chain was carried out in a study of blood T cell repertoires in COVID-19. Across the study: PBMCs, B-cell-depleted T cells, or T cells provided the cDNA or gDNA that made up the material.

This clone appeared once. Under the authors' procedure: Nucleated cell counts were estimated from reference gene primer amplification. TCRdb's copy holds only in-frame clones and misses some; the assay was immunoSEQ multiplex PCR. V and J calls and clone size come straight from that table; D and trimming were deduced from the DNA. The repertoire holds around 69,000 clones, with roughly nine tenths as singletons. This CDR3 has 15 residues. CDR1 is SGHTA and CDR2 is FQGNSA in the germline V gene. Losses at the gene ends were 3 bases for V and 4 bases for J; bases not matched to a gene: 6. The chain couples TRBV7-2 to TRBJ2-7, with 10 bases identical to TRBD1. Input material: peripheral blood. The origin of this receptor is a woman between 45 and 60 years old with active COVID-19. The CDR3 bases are TGTGCCAGCAGCTTCAAAGCGGGACAGGGGTACGAGCAGTACTTC. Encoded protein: CASSFKAGQGYEQYF. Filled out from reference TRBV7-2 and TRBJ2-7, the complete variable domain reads GAGVSQSPSNKVTEKGKDVELRCDPISGHTALYWYRQSLGQGLEFLIYFQGNSAPDKSGLPSDRFSAERTGGSVSTLTIQRTQQEDSAVYLCASSFKAGQGYEQYFGPGTRLTVT.